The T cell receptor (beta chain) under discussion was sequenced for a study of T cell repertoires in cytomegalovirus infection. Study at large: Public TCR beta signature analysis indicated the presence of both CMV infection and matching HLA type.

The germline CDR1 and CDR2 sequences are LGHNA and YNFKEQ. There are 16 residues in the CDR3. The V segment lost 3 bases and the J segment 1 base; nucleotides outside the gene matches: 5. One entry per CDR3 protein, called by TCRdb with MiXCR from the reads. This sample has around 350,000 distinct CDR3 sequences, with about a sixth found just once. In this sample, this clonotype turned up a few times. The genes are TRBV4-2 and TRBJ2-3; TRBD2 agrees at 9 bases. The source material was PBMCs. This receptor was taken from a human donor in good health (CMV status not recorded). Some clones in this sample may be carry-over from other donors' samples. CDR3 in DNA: TGTGCCAGCAGCCACCCGACTAGCGGCGGCACAGATACGCAGTATTTT. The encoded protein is CASSHPTSGGTDTQYF.